One and the same sample provided the 22 T cell receptor beta chains below, sequenced in a study of beta chain features in type 1 diabetes. The study reverse transcribed the entire isolated RNA, so it sequenced expressed TCRB transcripts. Produced via immunoSEQ multiplex PCR; TCRdb's table is partial and in-frame only. The repertoire has 620,000 or so clones, around 15% of them found once; the top ten carry about 0.093%. The sequencing sample was made of naive CD4+ T cells from blood. All receptors come from a man aged 18 to 30 in good health.

The chain joins TRBV4-2 to TRBJ2-3; 9 bases align to TRBD1. CDR3 length: 15 amino acids. Germline loops: CDR1 LGHNA, CDR2 YNFKEQ. With V trimmed by 1 base and J by 6 bases, 5 bases remained unmatched. The CDR3 sequence is CASSQGDRAGDTQYF. DNA for the CDR3: TGTGCCAGCAGCCAAGGGGACAGGGCGGGGGATACGCAGTATTTT.

J is TRBJ1-4 and V is TRBV7-2; TRBD1 matches at 8 bases. Germline V gives CDR1 SGHTA, CDR2 FQGNSA. The V segment lost 5 bases and the J segment 8 bases; nucleotides outside the gene matches: 7. This CDR3 has 14 amino acids. CDR3 bases: TGTGCCAGCAGCCCACAGGGGGTAGGCGAAAAACTGTTTTTT. Translated: CASSPQGVGEKLFF.

A few counts support this clone. The CDR3 reads CASSWTARYEQYF. CDR3 sequence (DNA): TGTGCCAGCAGTTGGACTGCACGGTACGAGCAGTACTTC. This chain uses TRBV28 with TRBJ2-7, with a possible D match to TRBD2 (5 bases). The germline V gene encodes CDR1 MDHEN and CDR2 SYDVKM. With 4 bases removed from V and 4 bases from J, the gap between germline ends came to 11 bases. This CDR3 contains 13 residues.

The V call is TRBV10-3, the J call TRBJ1-5; D remains unclear. Trimming took 4 bases from V and 4 from J, leaving 8 bases between them. The germline V gene encodes CDR1 ENHRY and CDR2 SYGVKD. This CDR3 comprises 13 residues. Here the CDR3 reads CAISGAVNQPQHF. The CDR3 nucleotides are TGTGCCATCAGTGGGGCAGTAAATCAGCCCCAGCATTTT.

The rearrangement uses TRBV14 and TRBJ2-3; D uncertain. The CDR3 is made up of 15 amino acids. In germline, CDR1 is SGHDN, CDR2 FVKESK. V was cut by 4 bases and J by 6 bases, with 17 bases left in between. The CDR3 DNA sequence: TGTGCCAGCAGCCTACCCAGTCCAGACTGGGATACGCAGTATTTT. Translation gives CASSLPSPDWDTQYF.

The V and J genes are TRBV15 and TRBJ2-7; D is unclear. Germline V gives CDR1 LNHNV, CDR2 YYDKDF (reference sequence). The CDR3 contains 13 residues. V gave up 0 bases and J gave up 4 bases, with 7 bases separating them. CDR3 sequence (DNA): TGTGCCACCAGCAGAGACGTGGGGTACGAGCAGTACTTC. It is translated as CATSRDVGYEQYF.

This chain links TRBV15 with TRBJ2-3; 7 nucleotides match TRBD1. This CDR3 region has 15 residues. Looked up from germline, CDR1 is LNHNV and CDR2 is YYDKDF (reference sequence). Trimming at V came to 1 base and at J to 0 bases, leaving 1 base not matched to a gene. The CDR3 is CATSRGDRSTDTQYF. CDR3 nucleotide sequence: TGTGCCACCAGCAGAGGGGACAGAAGCACAGATACGCAGTATTTT.

In this sample, this clone turned up once. This rearrangement joins TRBV19 to TRBJ1-5, with D perhaps TRBD1 (6 bases). Trimming stripped 5 bases from V and 4 bases from J, with 18 bases between. The length of the CDR3 is 16 residues. Looked up from germline, CDR1 is LNHDA and CDR2 is SQIVND (reference sequence). CDR3 DNA sequence: TGTGCCAGTAGTCCCCAGTCCGGGGGGCCTAATCAGCCCCAGCATTTT. It translates to CASSPQSGGPNQPQHF.

This clone has a handful of counts. The chain combines TRBV16 with TRBJ2-1; 8 bases line up with TRBD2. The trim removed 2 bases at V and 2 bases at J, leaving 5 bases unmatched. The CDR3 sequence is 16 residues long. Germline V gene lookup returns CDR1 KGHSY and CDR2 FQNENV. The CDR3 spells CASSQDGRGAYNEQFF. As DNA, the CDR3 is TGTGCCAGCAGCCAAGACGGGAGGGGCGCCTACAATGAGCAGTTCTTC.

The sample holds a few counts of this clone. The chain uses TRBV18 and TRBJ2-1; D is possibly TRBD1 or TRBD2 (5 bases each). Germline-derived CDR1 and CDR2 are KGHSH and LQKENI. This CDR3 comprises 15 residues. V was trimmed by 3 bases and J by 6 bases, leaving 15 bases between them. CDR3 sequence reads: CASSPGSPRGNEQFF. The CDR3 coding sequence is TGTGCCAGCTCACCTGGGAGCCCTAGGGGCAATGAGCAGTTCTTC.

This clone was counted between two and nine times. The chain carries TRBV18 and TRBJ1-1, with 8 bases identical to TRBD1. CDR1 is KGHSH and CDR2 is LQKENI in the germline V gene. The CDR3 loop spans 15 amino acids. V trimming: 6 bases; J trimming: 1 base; junction bases outside the gene matches: 7. This chain's CDR3 is CASSPGQGPNTEAFF. The CDR3 DNA follows: TGTGCCAGCTCGCCTGGACAGGGTCCGAACACTGAAGCTTTCTTT.

This clone was seen a few times. The rearrangement links TRBV27 to TRBJ2-5, with D maybe TRBD1 (5 bases). The CDR3 contains 13 residues. The ends were cut back, 3 bases at V and 6 bases at J, with 11 bases in the middle. From germline, CDR1 is MNHEY and CDR2 SMNVEV (reference sequence). The CDR3 sequence: CASSFQGIKTQYF. CDR3 bases: TGTGCCAGCAGTTTCCAGGGCATAAAGACCCAGTACTTC.

The chain uses TRBV29-1 and TRBJ2-3; 7 bases align to TRBD2. V gave up 0 bases and J gave up 1 base; unmatched junction bases: 10. CDR1 and CDR2 (germline): SQVTM, ANQGSEA. This CDR3 spans 17 amino acids. The CDR3 DNA reads TGCAGCGTTGAAGATTGGGGGGGGTTATTGGGCACAGATACGCAGTATTTT. This gives the protein CSVEDWGGLLGTDTQYF.

This clone occurred a few times. The chain links TRBV28 to TRBJ1-2; D ambiguous. The V gene's germline CDR1 is MDHEN and CDR2 SYDVKM. V lost 2 bases and J 4 bases, leaving 14 bases between the germline ends. CDR3 length equals 15 residues. For the CDR3, the DNA is TGTGCCAGCAGTTTAATGGCCAGGCGCTCCTATGGCTACACCTTC. Protein product: CASSLMARRSYGYTF.

This clone was observed a handful of times. This chain uses TRBV28 with TRBJ2-5, with D uncertain. CDR1 is MDHEN and CDR2 is SYDVKM in the germline V gene. The CDR3 covers 14 residues. The ends were cut back, 6 bases at V and 4 bases at J, with 15 bases in the middle. CDR3 DNA: TGTGCCAGCAGAGACCCAGGCGCAGGAGAGACCCAGTACTTC. The encoded protein is CASRDPGAGETQYF.

The J gene is TRBJ1-2, the V gene TRBV11-2, with 7 bases that match TRBD1. The V gene's germline CDR1 is SGHAT and CDR2 FQNNGV. This CDR3 is 15 amino acids long. The J segment lost 4 bases and the V segment lost 5 bases, leaving 10 bases of the junction unmatched. The CDR3 DNA reads TGTGCCAGCAGCGATTACCGGACAGGTTTCTATGGCTACACCTTC. This encodes CASSDYRTGFYGYTF. The whole variable domain, remainder taken from reference TRBV11-2 and TRBJ1-2, is EAGVAQSPRYKIIEKRQSVAFWCNPISGHATLYWYQQILGQGPKLLIQFQNNGVVDDSQLPKDRFSAERLKGVDSTLKIQPAKLEDSAVYLCASSDYRTGFYGYTFGSGTRLTVV.

This chain links TRBV5-1 with TRBJ2-5; a weak D match, TRBD1 (6 bases). In germline, CDR1 is SGHRS, CDR2 YFSETQ. With 0 bases removed from V and 6 bases from J, the gap between germline ends came to 15 bases. This CDR3 is 15 amino acids long. CDR3 in amino acids: CASSLEWQGSKTQYF. CDR3 nucleotide sequence: TGCGCCAGCAGCTTGGAGTGGCAGGGGTCCAAGACCCAGTACTTC.

This clone showed up just a few times. V is TRBV7-8 and J is TRBJ2-7; D is possibly TRBD2 (7 bases). This CDR3 comprises 15 residues. Trimming cost V 6 bases and J 2 bases, with 17 bases left between them. CDR1 SGHVS and CDR2 FQNEAQ come from the germline V gene. In DNA form, the CDR3 reads TGTGCCAGCAGGGAATCGGGGGGCTTCACCTACGAGCAGTACTTC. This translates into CASRESGGFTYEQYF.

The rearrangement uses TRBV19 and TRBJ1-2; tentative D call: TRBD1 (5 bases). Germline CDR1 and CDR2: LNHDA and SQIVND (reference sequence). The CDR3 runs to 14 residues. The V and J ends lost 5 bases and 3 bases respectively, with 13 bases between them. DNA for the CDR3: TGTGCCAGTAGTGCCCCGGGCAGGGACTATGGCTACACCTTC. It encodes CASSAPGRDYGYTF.

This clone appeared once. V gene TRBV5-4 combines with J gene TRBJ2-7; TRBD2 matches at 8 bases. The trim removed 3 bases at V and 6 bases at J, leaving 14 bases unmatched. CDR3 length: 16 residues. Germline V CDR1 and CDR2: SGHNT, YYREEE (reference sequence). CDR3 amino acids: CASSSKGFAGGTEQYF. CDR3 nucleotide sequence: TGTGCCAGCAGCTCAAAGGGCTTTGCGGGGGGAACCGAGCAGTACTTC. Using reference TRBV5-4 and TRBJ2-7 for the parts outside the CDR3, the full variable domain is ETGVTQSPTHLIKTRGQQVTLRCSSQSGHNTVSWYQQALGQGPQFIFQYYREEENGRGNFPPRFSGLQFPNYSSELNVNALELDDSALYLCASSSKGFAGGTEQYFGPGTRLTVT.

This clone has just a few counts. The rearrangement joins TRBV5-6 to TRBJ1-4, with a possible D match to TRBD1 (5 bases). The CDR3 extends over 14 amino acids. Trimming took 1 base from V and 6 from J, leaving 10 bases between them. Looked up from germline, CDR1 is SGHDT and CDR2 is YYEEEE. CDR3 DNA: TGTGCCAGCAGCTTGCAAGGGGATGATGAAAAACTGTTTTTT. The encoded protein is CASSLQGDDEKLFF.

The V gene is TRBV28, the J gene TRBJ2-1; 9 bases map to TRBD1. Germline values: CDR1 MDHEN, CDR2 SYDVKM. J lost 5 bases, V lost 5 bases, and 4 bases had no gene match. This CDR3 has 14 residues. CDR3 DNA: TGTGCCAGCAGTCGCTGGACAGGGGACAATGAGCAGTTCTTC. This translates into CASSRWTGDNEQFF.